This T cell receptor beta chain stems from a study of blood T cell repertoires in COVID-19. Study information: From the United States, Italy and Spain came samples of acute and convalescent COVID-19. Nucleic acid was either cDNA or gDNA, and it came from T cells, B-cell-depleted T cells, or PBMCs.

Authors' methods: Amplifying reference gene primers gave estimates of nucleated cell counts. This table comes from immunoSEQ multiplex PCR, and its TCRdb copy is limited to in-frame clones, with some not included. V and J calls plus clone size are reproduced from that table; the DNA served to infer D and trimming. The sample has roughly 410,000 clones; about 89% are singletons. In Seattle, patients joined the study during active infection and were tracked longitudinally. This CDR3 spans 15 amino acids. CDR1 and CDR2 (germline): SEHNR, FQNEAQ (reference sequence). V gave up 5 bases and J gave up 3 bases, with 16 bases separating them.

This chain uses TRBV7-9 with TRBJ1-2; possible D gene TRBD1, 5 bases. Material for sequencing was peripheral blood. The origin of this receptor is a woman in her fifties or sixties with COVID-19, enrolled during active disease. The DNA of the CDR3 is TGTGCCAGCAGCAGCAACACAGGCTTCGACTATGGCTACACCTTC. Amino acids: CASSSNTGFDYGYTF. The complete variable domain, with remaining parts taken from reference TRBV7-9 and TRBJ1-2, reads DTGVSQNPRHKITKRGQNVTFRCDPISEHNRLYWYRQTLGQGPEFLTYFQNEAQLEKSRLLSDRFSAERPKGSFSTLEIQRTEQGDSAMYLCASSSNTGFDYGYTFGSGTRLTVV.